The source of this TCR beta chain is a study of CD8 T cells in ankylosing spondylitis. Findings of the study overall: The authors reported significant enrichment of disease-linked clones in matched ankylosing spondylitis synovial fluid. Disease-linked clones, CD8+, were relatively rare in peripheral blood. Reactive arthritis synovial fluid and blood previously showed some of these motif variants.

The CDR3 contains 14 residues. Trimming cost V 2 bases and J 1 base, with 8 bases left between them. Looked up from germline, CDR1 is MDHEN and CDR2 is SYDVKM. By quantitative 5'-RACE with molecular barcodes, the TCR beta libraries were made. TCRdb processed the 5' RACE reads anew with MiXCR; each CDR3 protein has one entry. There are 250,000 or so distinct CDR3 sequences in the sample; 15% to 20% occur only once, and around a third lies in the top ten. This clonotype was seen only a few times. Its antigen is not known. This receptor was taken from a male donor with ankylosing spondylitis or in good health (not recorded which). J is TRBJ1-1 and V is TRBV28; tentative D call: TRBD1 (5 bases). The sample consisted of blood, either unsorted or a sorted T cell fraction (not recorded which). CDR3: CASSLEDRNTEAFF. CDR3 in DNA: TGTGCCAGCAGTTTAGAAGACAGGAACACTGAAGCTTTCTTT. The full variable domain, rest sourced from reference TRBV28 and TRBJ1-1, is DVKVTQSSRYLVKRTGEKVFLECVQDMDHENMFWYRQDPGLGLRLIYFSYDVKMKEKGDIPEGYSVSREKKERFSLILESASTNQTSMYLCASSLEDRNTEAFFGQGTRLTVV.